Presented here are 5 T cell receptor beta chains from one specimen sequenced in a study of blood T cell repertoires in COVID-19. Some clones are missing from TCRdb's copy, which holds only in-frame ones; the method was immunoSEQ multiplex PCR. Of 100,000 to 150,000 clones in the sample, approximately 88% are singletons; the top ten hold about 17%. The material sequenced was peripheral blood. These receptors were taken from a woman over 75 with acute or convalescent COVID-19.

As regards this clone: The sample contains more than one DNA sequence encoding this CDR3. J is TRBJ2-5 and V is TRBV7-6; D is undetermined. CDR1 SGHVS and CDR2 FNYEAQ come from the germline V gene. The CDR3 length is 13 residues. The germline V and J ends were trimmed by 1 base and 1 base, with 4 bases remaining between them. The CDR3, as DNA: TGTGCCAGCAGCTTAGGGCTCCAAGAGACCCAGTACTTC. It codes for CASSLGLQETQYF.

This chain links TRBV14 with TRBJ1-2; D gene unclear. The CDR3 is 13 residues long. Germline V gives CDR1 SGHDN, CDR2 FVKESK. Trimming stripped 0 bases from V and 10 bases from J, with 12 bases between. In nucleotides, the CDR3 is TGTGCCAGCAGCCAAGATTTAGAGGGAGTCTACACCTTC. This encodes CASSQDLEGVYTF.

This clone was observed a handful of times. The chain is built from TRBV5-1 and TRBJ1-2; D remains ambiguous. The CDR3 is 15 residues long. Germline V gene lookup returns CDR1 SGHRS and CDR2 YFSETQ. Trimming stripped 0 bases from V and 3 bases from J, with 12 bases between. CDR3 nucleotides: TGCGCCAGCAGCTTGGTCCAGAGCGAATACTATGGCTACACCTTC. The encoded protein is CASSLVQSEYYGYTF.

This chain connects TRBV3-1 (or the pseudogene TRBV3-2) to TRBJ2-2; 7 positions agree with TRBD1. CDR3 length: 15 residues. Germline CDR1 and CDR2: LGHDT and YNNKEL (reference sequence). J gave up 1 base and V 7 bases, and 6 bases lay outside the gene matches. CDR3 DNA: TGTGCCAGCAAATGGGACAGACAGAACACCGGGGAGCTGTTTTTT. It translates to CASKWDRQNTGELFF.

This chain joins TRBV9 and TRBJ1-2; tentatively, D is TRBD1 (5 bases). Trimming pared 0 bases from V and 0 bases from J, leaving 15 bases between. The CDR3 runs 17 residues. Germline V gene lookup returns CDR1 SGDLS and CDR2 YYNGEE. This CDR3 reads CASSVGSGHRANYGYTF. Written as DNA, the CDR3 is TGTGCCAGCAGCGTAGGTTCCGGACACCGAGCTAACTATGGCTACACCTTC.